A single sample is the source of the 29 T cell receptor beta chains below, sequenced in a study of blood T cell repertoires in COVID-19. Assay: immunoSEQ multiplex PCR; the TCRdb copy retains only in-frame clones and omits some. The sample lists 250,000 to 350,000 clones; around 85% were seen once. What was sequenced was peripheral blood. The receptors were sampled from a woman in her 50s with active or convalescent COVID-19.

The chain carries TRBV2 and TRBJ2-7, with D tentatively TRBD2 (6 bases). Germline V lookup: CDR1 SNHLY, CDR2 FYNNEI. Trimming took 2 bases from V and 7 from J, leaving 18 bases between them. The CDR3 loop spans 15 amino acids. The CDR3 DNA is TGTGCCAGCAGTGAACGGCAGGGAGGTTTGGGAGAGCAGTACTTC. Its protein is CASSERQGGLGEQYF. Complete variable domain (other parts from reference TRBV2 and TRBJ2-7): EPEVTQTPSHQVTQMGQEVILRCVPISNHLYFYWYRQILGQKVEFLVSFYNNEISEKSEIFDDQFSVERPDGSNFTLKIRSTKLEDSAMYFCASSERQGGLGEQYFGPGTRLTVT.

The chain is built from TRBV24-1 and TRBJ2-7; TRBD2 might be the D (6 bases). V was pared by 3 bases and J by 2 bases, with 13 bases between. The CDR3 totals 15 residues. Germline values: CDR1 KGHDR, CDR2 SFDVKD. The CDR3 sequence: CATSDNRDSPYEQYF. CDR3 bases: TGTGCCACCAGTGATAACCGGGACTCGCCCTACGAGCAGTACTTC.

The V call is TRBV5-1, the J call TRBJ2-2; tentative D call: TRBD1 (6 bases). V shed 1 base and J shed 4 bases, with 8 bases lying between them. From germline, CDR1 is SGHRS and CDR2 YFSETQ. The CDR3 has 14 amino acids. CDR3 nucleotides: TGCGCCAGCAGCTTGTTAGGGGGCACCGGGGAGCTGTTTTTT. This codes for CASSLLGGTGELFF.

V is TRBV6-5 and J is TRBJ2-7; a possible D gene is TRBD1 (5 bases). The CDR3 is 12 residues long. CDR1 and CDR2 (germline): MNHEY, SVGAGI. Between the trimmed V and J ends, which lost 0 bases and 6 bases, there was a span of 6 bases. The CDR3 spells CASSYSDSEQYF. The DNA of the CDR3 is TGTGCCAGCAGTTACTCAGACAGCGAGCAGTACTTC.

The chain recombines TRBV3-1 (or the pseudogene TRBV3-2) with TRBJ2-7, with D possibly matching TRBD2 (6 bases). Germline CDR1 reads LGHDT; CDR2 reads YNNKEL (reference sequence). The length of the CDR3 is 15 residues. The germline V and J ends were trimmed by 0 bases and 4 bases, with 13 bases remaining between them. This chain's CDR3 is CASSQETGARYEQYF. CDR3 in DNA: TGTGCCAGCAGCCAAGAAACGGGAGCGCGGTACGAGCAGTACTTC.

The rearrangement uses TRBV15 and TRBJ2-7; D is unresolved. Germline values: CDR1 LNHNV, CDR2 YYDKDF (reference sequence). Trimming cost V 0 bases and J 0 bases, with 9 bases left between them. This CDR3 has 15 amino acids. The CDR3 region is CATSRDRRLSYEQYF. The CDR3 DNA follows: TGTGCCACCAGCAGAGATAGGCGGCTCTCCTACGAGCAGTACTTC.

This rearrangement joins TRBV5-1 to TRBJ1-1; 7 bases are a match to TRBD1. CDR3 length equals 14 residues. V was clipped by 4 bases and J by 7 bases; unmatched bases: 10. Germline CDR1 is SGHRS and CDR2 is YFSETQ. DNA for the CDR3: TGCGCCAGCAGCCTAGGGGACAGTAATTTTGAAGCTTTCTTT. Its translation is CASSLGDSNFEAFF.

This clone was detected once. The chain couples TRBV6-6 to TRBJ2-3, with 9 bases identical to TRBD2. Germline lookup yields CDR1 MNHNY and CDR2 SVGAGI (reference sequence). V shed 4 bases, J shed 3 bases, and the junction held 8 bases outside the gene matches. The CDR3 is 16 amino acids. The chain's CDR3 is CASSLGSGRFTDTQYF. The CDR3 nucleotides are TGTGCCAGCAGTTTAGGGAGCGGGAGGTTTACAGATACGCAGTATTTT.

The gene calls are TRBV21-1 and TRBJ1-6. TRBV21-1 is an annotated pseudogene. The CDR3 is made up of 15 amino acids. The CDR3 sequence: CASSIGTAYNSPLHF. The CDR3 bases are TGTGCCAGCAGCATCGGGACTGCGTATAATTCACCCCTCCACTTT.

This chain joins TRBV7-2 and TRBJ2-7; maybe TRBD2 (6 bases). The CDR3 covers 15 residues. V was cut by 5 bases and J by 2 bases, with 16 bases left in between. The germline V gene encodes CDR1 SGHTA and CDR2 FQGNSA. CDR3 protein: CASSPRQRAAYEQYF. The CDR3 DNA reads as TGTGCCAGCAGCCCTCGCCAGCGGGCCGCCTACGAGCAGTACTTC.

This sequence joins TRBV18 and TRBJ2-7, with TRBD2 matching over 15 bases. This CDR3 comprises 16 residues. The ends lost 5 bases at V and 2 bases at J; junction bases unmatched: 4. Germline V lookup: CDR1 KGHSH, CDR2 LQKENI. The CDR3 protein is CASSSGLAGGTYEQYF. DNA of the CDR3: TGTGCCAGCTCATCGGGACTAGCGGGGGGAACCTACGAGCAGTACTTC.

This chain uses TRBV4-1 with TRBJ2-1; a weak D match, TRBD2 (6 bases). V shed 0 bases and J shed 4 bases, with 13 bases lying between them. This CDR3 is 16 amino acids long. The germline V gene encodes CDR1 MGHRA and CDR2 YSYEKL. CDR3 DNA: TGCGCCAGCAGCCAAGATGAGGCGCGGGAATACAATGAGCAGTTCTTC. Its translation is CASSQDEAREYNEQFF.

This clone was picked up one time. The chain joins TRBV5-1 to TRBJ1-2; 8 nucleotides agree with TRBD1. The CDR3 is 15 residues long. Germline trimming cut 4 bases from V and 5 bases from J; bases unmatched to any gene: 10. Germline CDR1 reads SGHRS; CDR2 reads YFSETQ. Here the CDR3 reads CASSRQGQEVYGYTF. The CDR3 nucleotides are TGCGCCAGCAGCAGACAGGGACAGGAAGTATATGGCTACACCTTC.

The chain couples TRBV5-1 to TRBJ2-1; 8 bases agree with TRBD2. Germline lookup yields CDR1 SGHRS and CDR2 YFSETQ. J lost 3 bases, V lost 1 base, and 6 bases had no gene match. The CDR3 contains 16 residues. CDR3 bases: TGCGCCAGCAGCTTGCCCCTAGCGGGCGTCTACAATGAGCAGTTCTTC. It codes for CASSLPLAGVYNEQFF.

CDR3 amino acids: CASERLAGATGELFF. CDR3 DNA: TGTGCCAGTGAGCGACTAGCGGGAGCGACCGGGGAGCTGTTTTTT. This sequence joins TRBV19 and TRBJ2-2; the match to TRBD2 covers 12 bases. The J segment lost 5 bases and the V segment lost 8 bases, leaving 6 bases of the junction unmatched. In germline, CDR1 is LNHDA, CDR2 SQIVND (reference sequence). The CDR3 has 15 amino acids.

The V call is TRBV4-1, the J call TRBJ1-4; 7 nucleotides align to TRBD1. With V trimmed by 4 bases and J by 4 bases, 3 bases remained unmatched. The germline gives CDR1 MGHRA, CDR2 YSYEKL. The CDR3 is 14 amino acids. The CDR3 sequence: CASSPGQINEKLFF. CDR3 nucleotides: TGCGCCAGCAGCCCGGGACAGATTAATGAAAAACTGTTTTTT.

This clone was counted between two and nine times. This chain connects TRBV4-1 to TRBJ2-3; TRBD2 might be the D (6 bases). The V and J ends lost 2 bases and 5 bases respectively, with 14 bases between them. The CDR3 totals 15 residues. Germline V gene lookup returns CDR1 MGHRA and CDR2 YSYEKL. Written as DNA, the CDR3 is TGCGCCAGCAGCCAACGGGACTCCTACGTAGATACGCAGTATTTT. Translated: CASSQRDSYVDTQYF.

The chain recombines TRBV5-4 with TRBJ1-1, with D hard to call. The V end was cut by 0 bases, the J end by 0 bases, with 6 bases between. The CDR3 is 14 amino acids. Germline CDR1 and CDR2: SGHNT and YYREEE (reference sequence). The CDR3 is CASSLDSMNTEAFF. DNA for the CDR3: TGTGCCAGCAGCTTGGATAGTATGAACACTGAAGCTTTCTTT.

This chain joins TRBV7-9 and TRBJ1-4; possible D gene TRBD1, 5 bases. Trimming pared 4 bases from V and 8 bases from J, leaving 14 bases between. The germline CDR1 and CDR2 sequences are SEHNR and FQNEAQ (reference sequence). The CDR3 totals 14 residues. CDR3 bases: TGTGCCAGCAGCTCTTTCAGGGCAGAGGAAAAACTGTTTTTT. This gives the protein CASSSFRAEEKLFF. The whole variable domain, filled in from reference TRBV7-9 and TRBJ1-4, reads DTGVSQNPRHKITKRGQNVTFRCDPISEHNRLYWYRQTLGQGPEFLTYFQNEAQLEKSRLLSDRFSAERPKGSFSTLEIQRTEQGDSAMYLCASSSFRAEEKLFFGSGTQLSVL.

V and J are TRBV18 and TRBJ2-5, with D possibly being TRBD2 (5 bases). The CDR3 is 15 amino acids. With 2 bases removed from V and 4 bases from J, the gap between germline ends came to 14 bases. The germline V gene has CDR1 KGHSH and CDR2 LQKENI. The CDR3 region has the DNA TGTGCCAGCTCACCATTGGGGAGTATCGGAGAGACCCAGTACTTC. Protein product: CASSPLGSIGETQYF.

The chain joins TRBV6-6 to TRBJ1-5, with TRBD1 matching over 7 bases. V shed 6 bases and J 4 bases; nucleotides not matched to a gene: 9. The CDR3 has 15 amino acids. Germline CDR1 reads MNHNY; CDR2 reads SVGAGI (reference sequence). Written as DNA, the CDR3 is TGTGCCAGCAGGGACACCGGGACAGCAAATCAGCCCCAGCATTTT. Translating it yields CASRDTGTANQPQHF.

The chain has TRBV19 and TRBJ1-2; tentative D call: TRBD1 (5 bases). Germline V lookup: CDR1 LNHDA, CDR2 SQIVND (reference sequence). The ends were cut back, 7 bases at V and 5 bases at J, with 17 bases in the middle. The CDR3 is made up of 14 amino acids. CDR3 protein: CASNQGTLPYGYTF. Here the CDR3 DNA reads TGTGCCAGTAATCAGGGTACACTACCTTATGGCTACACCTTC.

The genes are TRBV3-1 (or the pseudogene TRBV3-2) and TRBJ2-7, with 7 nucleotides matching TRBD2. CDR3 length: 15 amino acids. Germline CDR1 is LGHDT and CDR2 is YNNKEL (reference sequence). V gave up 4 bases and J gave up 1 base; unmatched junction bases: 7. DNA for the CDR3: TGTGCCAGCAGCCGGGGGTGGGAGGGGTCCTACGAGCAGTACTTC. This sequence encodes CASSRGWEGSYEQYF.

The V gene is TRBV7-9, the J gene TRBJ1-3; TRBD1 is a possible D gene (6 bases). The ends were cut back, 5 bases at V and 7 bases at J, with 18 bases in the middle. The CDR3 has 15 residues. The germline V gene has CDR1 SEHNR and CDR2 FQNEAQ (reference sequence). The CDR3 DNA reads TGTGCCAGCAGCGCAAGAGGGGGAGTTGGGAACACCATATATTTT. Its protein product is CASSARGGVGNTIYF. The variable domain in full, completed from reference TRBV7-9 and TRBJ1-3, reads DTGVSQNPRHKITKRGQNVTFRCDPISEHNRLYWYRQTLGQGPEFLTYFQNEAQLEKSRLLSDRFSAERPKGSFSTLEIQRTEQGDSAMYLCASSARGGVGNTIYFGEGSWLTVV.

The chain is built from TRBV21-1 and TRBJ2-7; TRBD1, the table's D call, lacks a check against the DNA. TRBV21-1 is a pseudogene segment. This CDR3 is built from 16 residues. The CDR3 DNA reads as TGTGCCAGCAGCGGCCTGGATCGAGACATCCCCTACGAGCAGTACTTC. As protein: CASSGLDRDIPYEQYF.

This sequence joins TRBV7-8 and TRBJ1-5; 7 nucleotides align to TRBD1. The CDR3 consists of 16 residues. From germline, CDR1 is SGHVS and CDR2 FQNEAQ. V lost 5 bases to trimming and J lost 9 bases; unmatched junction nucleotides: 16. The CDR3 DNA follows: TGTGCCAGCAGCCTTATGGTGGGACAGACCATGTTGCCCCAGCATTTT. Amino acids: CASSLMVGQTMLPQHF.

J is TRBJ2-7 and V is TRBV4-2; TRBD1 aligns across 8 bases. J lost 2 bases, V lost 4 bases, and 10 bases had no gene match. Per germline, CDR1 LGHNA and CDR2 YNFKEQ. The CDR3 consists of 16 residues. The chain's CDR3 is CASSPSGTGLAYEQYF. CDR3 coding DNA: TGTGCCAGCAGCCCTTCCGGGACAGGCTTAGCCTACGAGCAGTACTTC.

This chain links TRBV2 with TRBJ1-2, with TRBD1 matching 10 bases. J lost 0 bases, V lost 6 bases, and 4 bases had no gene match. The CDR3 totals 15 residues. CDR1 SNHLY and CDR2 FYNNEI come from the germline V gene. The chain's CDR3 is CASSLDRGPNYGYTF. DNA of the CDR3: TGTGCCAGCAGCCTTGACAGGGGGCCTAACTATGGCTACACCTTC.

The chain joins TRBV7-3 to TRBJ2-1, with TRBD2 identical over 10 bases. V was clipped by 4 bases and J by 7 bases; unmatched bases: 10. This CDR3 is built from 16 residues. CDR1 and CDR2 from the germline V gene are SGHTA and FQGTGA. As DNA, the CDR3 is TGTGCCAGCAGCTCCGACGCGACTAGCGGGCGAAATGAGCAGTTCTTC. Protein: CASSSDATSGRNEQFF.